This record looks at one T cell receptor (beta chain) sequence and its context. This entry is derived from a study of blood T cell repertoires in COVID-19. Looking at the study overall: Acute and convalescent COVID-19 samples came from the United States, Italy and Spain. The analysed material was cDNA or gDNA that came from T cells, B-cell-depleted T cells, or PBMCs.

This CDR3 region has 14 residues. The germline CDR1 and CDR2 sequences are SQVTM and ANQGSEA. V lost 0 bases and J lost 9; bases outside the gene matches: 11. The authors' processing: By means of reference gene primer amplification, nucleated cell counts were estimated. Clones were sequenced by immunoSEQ multiplex PCR, and TCRdb holds only the in-frame ones, with some missing. For V, J and clone size, that table is used; D and trimming come from the DNA. The sample includes about 100,000 clones, 85% of them seen just once. The sample consisted of peripheral blood. This TCR was sampled from a middle-aged man with active or convalescent COVID-19. The chain is built from TRBV29-1 and TRBJ2-7, with 7 bases lining up with TRBD1. CDR3 DNA: TGCAGCGTTGAAGATCACCGGACAGGCATTGGGCAGTACTTC. Amino acids: CSVEDHRTGIGQYF.